One sample yielded the 5 T cell receptor beta chains listed below, sequenced in a study of shared clonotypes between healthy human individuals. Here immunoSEQ multiplex PCR was the method, and the copy in TCRdb shows in-frame clones only, minus some. This table has roughly 1,800,000 clones, just under 95% appearing once. CD45RO negativity and positive selection for CCR7 defined naive CD8 cells, a population that excluded terminally differentiated effector memory CD45RA+ cells. The specimen sequenced was naive CD8+ T cells sorted from blood. Receptors were obtained from a man between 18 and 29 years old in good health.

V gene TRBV5-8 combines with J gene TRBJ1-2; D gene uncertain. The germline V gene encodes CDR1 SGHTS and CDR2 YDEGEE. The CDR3 has 14 amino acids. V dropped 2 bases and J dropped 5 bases, with 13 bases sitting between them. In DNA form, the CDR3 reads TGTGCCAGCAGCTTTTACGAGATGCCTTATGGCTACACCTTC. It codes for CASSFYEMPYGYTF.

This clone was picked up one time. V is TRBV30 and J is TRBJ2-1; TRBD2 agrees at 8 bases. Germline assignment: CDR1 GTSNPN and CDR2 SVGIG (reference sequence). Trimming took 3 bases from V and 7 from J; bases not matched to a gene: 5. The CDR3 sequence is 13 residues long. In DNA form, the CDR3 reads TGTGCCTGGAGAAGGACTAGCTGGAATGAGCAGTTCTTC. Amino acid sequence: CAWRRTSWNEQFF.

This chain joins TRBV5-4 and TRBJ2-5, with 11 bases identical to TRBD1. The junction had 9 bases not matched to a gene; V was cut back by 4 bases and J by 1 base. The germline CDR1 and CDR2 sequences are SGHNT and YYREEE (reference sequence). CDR3 size: 17 residues. For the CDR3, the DNA is TGTGCCAGCAGCCCACGTCCCGGGACAGGGGGCCAAGAGACCCAGTACTTC. It is translated as CASSPRPGTGGQETQYF.

The rearrangement joins TRBV27 to TRBJ2-1; TRBD2 agrees at 8 bases. This CDR3 has 14 amino acids. The junction had 9 bases not matched to a gene; V was cut back by 8 bases and J by 6 bases. Germline CDR1 MNHEY, CDR2 SMNVEV (reference sequence). CDR3 nucleotide sequence: TGTGCCAGCGAGTACGGGGGGGCCCTCAATGAGCAGTTCTTC. It is translated as CASEYGGALNEQFF.

The J gene is TRBJ1-5, the V gene TRBV5-6; D gene ambiguous. Germline V gene data show CDR1 as SGHDT and CDR2 as YYEEEE. This CDR3 contains 15 residues. V gave up 3 bases and J gave up 6 bases, with 16 bases separating them. DNA of the CDR3: TGTGCCAGCAGCTCCGGGCCCAGCCAGTCTCAGCCCCAGCATTTT. It encodes CASSSGPSQSQPQHF.